These 7 T cell receptor beta chains were all obtained from the same sample, sequenced in a study of cytomegalovirus exposure and HLA in healthy donors. PCR used 60 Vbeta primers and 13 Jbeta primers. The data were produced by immunoSEQ multiplex PCR, yet TCRdb's version contains in-frame clones alone and is incomplete. The sample comprises around 200,000 clones, around three quarters of which are singletons, and about a sixth rests with the top ten. Sequencing was done on a sample of PBMCs. These receptors were collected from a man aged 40-49 years in good health and CMV-seronegative.

The rearrangement uses TRBV7-9 and TRBJ2-7; 10 nucleotides match TRBD2. This CDR3 is 14 amino acids long. V gave up 1 base and J gave up 5 bases; unmatched junction bases: 2. Germline V gives CDR1 SEHNR, CDR2 FQNEAQ (reference sequence). CDR3 in DNA: TGTGCCAGCAGCTTAGTAGCGGGAGGCCACGAGCAGTACTTC. It is translated as CASSLVAGGHEQYF.

The table lists this clone with a few counts. The V gene is TRBV2, the J gene TRBJ1-1; TRBD1 might be the D (5 bases). Germline-derived CDR1 and CDR2 are SNHLY and FYNNEI. CDR3 length: 14 residues. Trimming removed 4 bases from V and 5 bases from J, with 14 bases in between. The CDR3 loop is CASSGDSHGTEAFF. Here the CDR3 DNA reads TGTGCCAGCAGTGGAGACAGTCATGGGACTGAAGCTTTCTTT.

The chain combines TRBV7-9 with TRBJ2-3, with 9 positions matching TRBD1. The CDR3 loop spans 15 amino acids. Per the germline V gene, CDR1 is SEHNR and CDR2 is FQNEAQ (reference sequence). V lost 6 bases, J lost 5 bases, and 9 bases stayed unmatched. CDR3 loop: CASSFGGQGLDTQYF. In nucleotides, the CDR3 is TGTGCCAGCAGTTTCGGGGGACAGGGCTTAGATACGCAGTATTTT.

The chain combines TRBV28 with TRBJ1-2, with TRBD1 identical over 8 bases. The germline V gene has CDR1 MDHEN and CDR2 SYDVKM. V was pared by 5 bases and J by 8 bases, with 4 bases of the junction left unmatched. The CDR3 spans 12 residues. The CDR3 region is CASSQGARGYTF. As DNA, the CDR3 is TGTGCCAGCAGTCAGGGGGCGCGGGGCTACACCTTC.

This chain uses TRBV5-8 with TRBJ2-7; 7 nucleotides match TRBD2. Germline CDR1 is SGHTS and CDR2 is YDEGEE. The CDR3 sequence is 15 residues long. V shed 4 bases and J 3 bases; nucleotides not matched to a gene: 10. CDR3 coding DNA: TGTGCCAGCAGCCTAGCGGAGGGGCTTAACTACGAGCAGTACTTC. This sequence encodes CASSLAEGLNYEQYF.

The chain couples TRBV28 to TRBJ1-2; D possibly corresponds to TRBD1 (5 bases). CDR3 length equals 14 residues. Trimming took off 6 bases at V and 7 bases at J, with 18 bases between the two ends. Per the germline V gene, CDR1 is MDHEN and CDR2 is SYDVKM. DNA of the CDR3: TGTGCCAGCAGGGAAAGGGGATACGGCAGTGGCTACACCTTC. As protein: CASRERGYGSGYTF.

The V gene is TRBV5-6, the J gene TRBJ1-6; 9 bases line up with TRBD1. Per the germline V gene, CDR1 is SGHDT and CDR2 is YYEEEE. The CDR3 runs to 16 residues. The V gene end was trimmed by 4 bases and the J gene end by 6 bases; junction bases not matched to a gene: 8. CDR3 DNA: TGTGCCAGCAGCACCGCCGAGACAGGGGGTAATTCACCCCTCCACTTT. It is translated as CASSTAETGGNSPLHF.